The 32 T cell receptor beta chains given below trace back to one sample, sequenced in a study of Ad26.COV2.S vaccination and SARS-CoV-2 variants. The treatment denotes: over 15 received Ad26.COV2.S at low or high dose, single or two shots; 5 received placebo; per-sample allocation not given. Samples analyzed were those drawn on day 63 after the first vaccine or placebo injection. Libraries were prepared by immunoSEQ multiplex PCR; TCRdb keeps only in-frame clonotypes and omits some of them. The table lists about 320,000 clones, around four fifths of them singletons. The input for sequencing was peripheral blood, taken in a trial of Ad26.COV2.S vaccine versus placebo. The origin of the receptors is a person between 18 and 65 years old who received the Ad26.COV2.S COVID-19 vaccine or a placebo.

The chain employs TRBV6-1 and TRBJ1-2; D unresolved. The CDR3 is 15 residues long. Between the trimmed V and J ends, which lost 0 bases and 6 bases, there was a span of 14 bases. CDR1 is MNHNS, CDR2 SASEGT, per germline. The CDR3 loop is CASSEAGTHTNGYTF. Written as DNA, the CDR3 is TGTGCCAGCAGTGAAGCAGGAACACACACTAATGGCTACACCTTC.

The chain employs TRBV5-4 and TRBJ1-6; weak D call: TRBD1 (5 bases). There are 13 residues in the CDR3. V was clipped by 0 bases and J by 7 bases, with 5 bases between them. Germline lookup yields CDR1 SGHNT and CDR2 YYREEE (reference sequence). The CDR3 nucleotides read TGTGCCAGCAGCTTGGACAGGAATTCACCCCTCCACTTT. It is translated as CASSLDRNSPLHF. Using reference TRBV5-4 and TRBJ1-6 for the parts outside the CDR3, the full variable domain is ETGVTQSPTHLIKTRGQQVTLRCSSQSGHNTVSWYQQALGQGPQFIFQYYREEENGRGNFPPRFSGLQFPNYSSELNVNALELDDSALYLCASSLDRNSPLHFGNGTRLTVT.

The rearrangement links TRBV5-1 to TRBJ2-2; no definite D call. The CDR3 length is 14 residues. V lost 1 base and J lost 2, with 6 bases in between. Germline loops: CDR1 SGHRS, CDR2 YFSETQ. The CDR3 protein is CASSLSFNTGELFF. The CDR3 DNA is TGCGCCAGCAGCTTGAGCTTCAACACCGGGGAGCTGTTTTTT.

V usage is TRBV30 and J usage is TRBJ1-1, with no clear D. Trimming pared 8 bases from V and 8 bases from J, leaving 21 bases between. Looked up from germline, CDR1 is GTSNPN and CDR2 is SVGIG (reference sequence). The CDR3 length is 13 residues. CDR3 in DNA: TGTGCCCACGACCCTGGAAGGGAGACGGAAGCTTTCTTT. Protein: CAHDPGRETEAFF.

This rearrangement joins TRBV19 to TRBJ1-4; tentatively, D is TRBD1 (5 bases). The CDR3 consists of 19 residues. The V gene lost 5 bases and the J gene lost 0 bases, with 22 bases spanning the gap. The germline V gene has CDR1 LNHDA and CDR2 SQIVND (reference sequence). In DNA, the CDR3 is TGTGCCAGTAGTCCTCAACTCCTAGCGGGGGGAGCAACTAATGAAAAACTGTTTTTT. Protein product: CASSPQLLAGGATNEKLFF.

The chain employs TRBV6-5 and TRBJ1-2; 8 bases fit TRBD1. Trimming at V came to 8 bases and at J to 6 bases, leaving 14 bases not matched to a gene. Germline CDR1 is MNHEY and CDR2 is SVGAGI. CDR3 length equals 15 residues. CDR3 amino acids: CASRPPGGIKNGYTF. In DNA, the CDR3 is TGTGCCAGCCGACCCCCAGGGGGCATTAAGAATGGCTACACCTTC.

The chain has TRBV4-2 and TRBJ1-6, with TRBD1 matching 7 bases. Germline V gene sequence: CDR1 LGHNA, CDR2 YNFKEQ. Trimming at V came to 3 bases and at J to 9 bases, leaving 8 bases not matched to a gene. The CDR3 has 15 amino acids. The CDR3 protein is CASSQGGDSFSPLHF. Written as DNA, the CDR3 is TGTGCCAGCAGCCAGGGGGGGGACAGCTTTTCACCCCTCCACTTT.

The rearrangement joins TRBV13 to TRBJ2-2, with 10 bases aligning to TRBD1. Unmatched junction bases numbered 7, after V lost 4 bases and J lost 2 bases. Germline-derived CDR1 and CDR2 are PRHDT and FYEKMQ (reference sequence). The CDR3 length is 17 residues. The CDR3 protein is CASSSYRTGGNTGELFF. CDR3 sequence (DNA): TGTGCCAGCAGCTCCTACAGGACAGGGGGAAACACCGGGGAGCTGTTTTTT. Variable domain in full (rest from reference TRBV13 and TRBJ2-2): AAGVIQSPRHLIKEKRETATLKCYPIPRHDTVYWYQQGPGQDPQFLISFYEKMQSDKGSIPDRFSAQQFSDYHSELNMSSLELGDSALYFCASSSYRTGGNTGELFFGEGSRLTVL.

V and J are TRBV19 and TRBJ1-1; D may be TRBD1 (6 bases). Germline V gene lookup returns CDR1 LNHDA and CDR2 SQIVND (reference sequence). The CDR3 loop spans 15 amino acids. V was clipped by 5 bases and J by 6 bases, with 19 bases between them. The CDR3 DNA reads TGTGCCAGTAGTCCCCTCCGTGACAGGTTCGCTGAAGCTTTCTTT. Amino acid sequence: CASSPLRDRFAEAFF.

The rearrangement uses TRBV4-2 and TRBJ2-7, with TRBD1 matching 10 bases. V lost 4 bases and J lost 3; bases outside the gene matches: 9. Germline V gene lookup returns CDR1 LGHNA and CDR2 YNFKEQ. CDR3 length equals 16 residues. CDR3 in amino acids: CASSLRLGTGDYEQYF. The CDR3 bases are TGTGCCAGCAGCCTAAGATTGGGGACAGGGGACTACGAGCAGTACTTC.

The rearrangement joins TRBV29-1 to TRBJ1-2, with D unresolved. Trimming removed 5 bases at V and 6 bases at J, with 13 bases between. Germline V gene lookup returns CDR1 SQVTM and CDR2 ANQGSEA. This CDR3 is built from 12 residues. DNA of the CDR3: TGCAGCGTTTGGCGGGGTGAGGATGGCTACACCTTC. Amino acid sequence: CSVWRGEDGYTF.

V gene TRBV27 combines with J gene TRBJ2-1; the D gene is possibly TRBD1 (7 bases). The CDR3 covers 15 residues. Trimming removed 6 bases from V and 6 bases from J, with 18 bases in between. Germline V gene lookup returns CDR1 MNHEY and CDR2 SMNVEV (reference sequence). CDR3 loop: CASSLLSGGFNEQFF. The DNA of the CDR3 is TGTGCCAGCAGCCTACTATCAGGGGGGTTCAATGAGCAGTTCTTC.

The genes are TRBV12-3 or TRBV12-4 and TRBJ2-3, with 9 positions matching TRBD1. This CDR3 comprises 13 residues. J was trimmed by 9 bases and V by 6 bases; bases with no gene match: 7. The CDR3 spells CASRKGQGETQYF. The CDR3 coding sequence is TGTGCCAGCAGGAAGGGACAGGGAGAAACGCAGTATTTT.

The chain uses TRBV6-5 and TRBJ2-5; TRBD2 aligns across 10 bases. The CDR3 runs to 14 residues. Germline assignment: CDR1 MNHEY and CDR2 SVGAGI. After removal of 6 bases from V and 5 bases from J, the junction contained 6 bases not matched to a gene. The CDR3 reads CASRTAGGLETQYF. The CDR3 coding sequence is TGTGCCAGCAGGACAGCGGGGGGGCTTGAGACCCAGTACTTC.

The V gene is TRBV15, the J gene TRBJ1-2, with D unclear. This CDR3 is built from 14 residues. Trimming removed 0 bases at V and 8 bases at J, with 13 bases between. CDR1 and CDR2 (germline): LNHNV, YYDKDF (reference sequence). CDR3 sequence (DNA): TGTGCCACCAGCAGAGATGGTGTGGCAGCGGGCTACACCTTC. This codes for CATSRDGVAAGYTF.

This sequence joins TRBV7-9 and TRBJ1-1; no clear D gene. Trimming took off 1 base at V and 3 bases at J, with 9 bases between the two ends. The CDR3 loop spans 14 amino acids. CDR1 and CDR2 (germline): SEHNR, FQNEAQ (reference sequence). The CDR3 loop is CASSLERPYTEAFF. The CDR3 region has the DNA TGTGCCAGCAGCTTAGAAAGGCCGTACACTGAAGCTTTCTTT.

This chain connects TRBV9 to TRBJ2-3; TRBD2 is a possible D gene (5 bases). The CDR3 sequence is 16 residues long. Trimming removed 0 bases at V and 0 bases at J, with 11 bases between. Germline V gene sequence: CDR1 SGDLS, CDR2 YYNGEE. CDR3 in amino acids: CASSVVWGASTDTQYF. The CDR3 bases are TGTGCCAGCAGCGTAGTCTGGGGAGCTAGCACAGATACGCAGTATTTT. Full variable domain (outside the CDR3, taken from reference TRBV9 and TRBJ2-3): DSGVTQTPKHLITATGQRVTLRCSPRSGDLSVYWYQQSLDQGLQFLIQYYNGEERAKGNILERFSAQQFPDLHSELNLSSLELGDSALYFCASSVVWGASTDTQYFGPGTRLTVL.

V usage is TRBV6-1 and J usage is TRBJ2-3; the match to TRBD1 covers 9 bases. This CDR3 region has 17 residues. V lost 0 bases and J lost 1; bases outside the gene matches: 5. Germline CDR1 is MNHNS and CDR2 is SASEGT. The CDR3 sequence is CASSEALRDRGTDTQYF. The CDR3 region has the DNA TGTGCCAGCAGTGAAGCGCTTCGGGACAGGGGCACAGATACGCAGTATTTT.

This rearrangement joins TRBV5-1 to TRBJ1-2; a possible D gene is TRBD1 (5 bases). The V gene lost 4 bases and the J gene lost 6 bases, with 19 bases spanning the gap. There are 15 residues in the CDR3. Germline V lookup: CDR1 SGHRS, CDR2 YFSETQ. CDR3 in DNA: TGCGCCAGCAGCCCGGGGGATTTATCAAGGGATGGCTACACCTTC. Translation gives CASSPGDLSRDGYTF.

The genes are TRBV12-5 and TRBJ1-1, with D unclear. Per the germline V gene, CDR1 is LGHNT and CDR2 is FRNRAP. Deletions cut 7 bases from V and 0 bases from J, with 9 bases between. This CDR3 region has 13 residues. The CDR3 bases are TGTGCTAGTGAAGTCGGAGTGAACACTGAAGCTTTCTTT. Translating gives CASEVGVNTEAFF.

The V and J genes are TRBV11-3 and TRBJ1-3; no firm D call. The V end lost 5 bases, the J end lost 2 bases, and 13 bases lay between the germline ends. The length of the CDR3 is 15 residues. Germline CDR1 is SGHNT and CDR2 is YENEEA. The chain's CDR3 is CASSADSTAGNTIYF. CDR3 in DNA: TGTGCCAGCAGCGCCGATAGCACCGCTGGAAACACCATATATTTT.

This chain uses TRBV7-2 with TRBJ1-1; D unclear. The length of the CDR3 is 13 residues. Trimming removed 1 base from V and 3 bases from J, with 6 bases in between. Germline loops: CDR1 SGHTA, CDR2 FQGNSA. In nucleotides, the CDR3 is TGTGCCAGCAGCTTAGTTGAGGACACTGAAGCTTTCTTT. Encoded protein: CASSLVEDTEAFF.

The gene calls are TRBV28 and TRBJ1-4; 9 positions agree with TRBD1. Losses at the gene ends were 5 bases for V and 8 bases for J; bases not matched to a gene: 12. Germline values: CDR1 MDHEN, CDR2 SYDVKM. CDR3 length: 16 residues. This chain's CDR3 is CASSVRAGTGWEKLFF. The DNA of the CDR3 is TGTGCCAGCAGTGTCAGGGCTGGGACAGGGTGGGAAAAACTGTTTTTT.

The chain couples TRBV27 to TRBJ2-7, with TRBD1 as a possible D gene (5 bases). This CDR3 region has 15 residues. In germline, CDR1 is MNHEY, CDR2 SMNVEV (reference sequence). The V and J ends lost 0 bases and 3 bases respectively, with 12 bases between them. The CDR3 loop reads CASSLSQGLGYEQYF. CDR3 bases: TGTGCCAGCAGTTTATCGCAGGGATTGGGCTACGAGCAGTACTTC.

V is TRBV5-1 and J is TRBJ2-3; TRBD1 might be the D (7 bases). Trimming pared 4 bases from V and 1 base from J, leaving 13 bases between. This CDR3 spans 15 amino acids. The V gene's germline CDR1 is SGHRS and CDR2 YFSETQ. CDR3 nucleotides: TGCGCCAGCAGCCGAGGGGGCGGGGGCACAGATACGCAGTATTTT. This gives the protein CASSRGGGGTDTQYF.

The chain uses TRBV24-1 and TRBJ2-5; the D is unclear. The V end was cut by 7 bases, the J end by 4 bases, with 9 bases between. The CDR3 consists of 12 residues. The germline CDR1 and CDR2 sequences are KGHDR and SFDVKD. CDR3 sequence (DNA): TGTGCCACCAGCCTCAACGGAGAGACCCAGTACTTC. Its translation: CATSLNGETQYF.

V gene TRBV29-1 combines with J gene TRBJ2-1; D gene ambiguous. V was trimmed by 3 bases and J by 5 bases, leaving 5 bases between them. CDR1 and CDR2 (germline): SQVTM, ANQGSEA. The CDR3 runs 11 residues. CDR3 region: CSVEKHNEQFF. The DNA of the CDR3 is TGCAGCGTTGAGAAGCACAATGAGCAGTTCTTC.

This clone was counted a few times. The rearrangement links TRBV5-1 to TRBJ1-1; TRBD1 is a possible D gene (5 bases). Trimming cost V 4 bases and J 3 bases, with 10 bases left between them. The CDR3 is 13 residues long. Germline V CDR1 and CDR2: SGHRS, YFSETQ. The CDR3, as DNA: TGCGCCAGCAGCACTAAGACAGACACTGAAGCTTTCTTT. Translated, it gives CASSTKTDTEAFF.

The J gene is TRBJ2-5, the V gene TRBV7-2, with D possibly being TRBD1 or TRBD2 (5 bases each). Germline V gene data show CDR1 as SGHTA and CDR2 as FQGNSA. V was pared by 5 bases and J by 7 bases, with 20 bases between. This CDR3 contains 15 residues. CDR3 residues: CASSLAVRRERTQYF. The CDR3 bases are TGTGCCAGCAGCCTCGCGGTTCGCAGGGAGAGGACCCAGTACTTC.

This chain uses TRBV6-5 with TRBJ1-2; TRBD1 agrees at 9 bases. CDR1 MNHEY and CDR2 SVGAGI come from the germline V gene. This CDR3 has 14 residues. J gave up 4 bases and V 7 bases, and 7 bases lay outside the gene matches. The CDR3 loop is CASKLPGQGYGYTF. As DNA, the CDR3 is TGTGCCAGCAAACTTCCGGGACAGGGCTATGGCTACACCTTC.

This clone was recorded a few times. The CDR3, as DNA: TGTGCCAGCGTATCCGGGACTAGGGGTTATTGGGATACGCAGTATTTT. Amino acids: CASVSGTRGYWDTQYF. The rearrangement uses TRBV27 and TRBJ2-3, with 8 bases aligning to TRBD2. Trimming took 8 bases from V and 6 from J; bases not matched to a gene: 16. The CDR3 extends over 16 amino acids. The V gene's germline CDR1 is MNHEY and CDR2 SMNVEV (reference sequence).

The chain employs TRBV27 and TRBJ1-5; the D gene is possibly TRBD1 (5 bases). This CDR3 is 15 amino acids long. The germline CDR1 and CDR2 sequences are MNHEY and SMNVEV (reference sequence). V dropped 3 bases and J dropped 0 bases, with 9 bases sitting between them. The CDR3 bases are TGTGCCAGCAGTTTGAATGGGGGTAGCAATCAGCCCCAGCATTTT. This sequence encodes CASSLNGGSNQPQHF.